The present T cell receptor beta chain was sequenced within a study of neoadjuvant anti-PD-1 for oral cavity cancer. Whole-study findings and limits: With three patients per group, TCR findings need larger cohorts.

Noted time point: after neoadjuvant nivolumab, at surgical resection. Measured with immunoSEQ multiplex PCR; TCRdb has only the in-frame clones, and not every one. This table holds 13,000 or so clones, 71% found once. As for this clone: Its antigen is still unknown.

The V end lost 8 bases, the J end lost 7 bases, and 21 bases lay between the germline ends. This CDR3 is 14 amino acids long. Germline V gene data show CDR1 as ENHRY and CDR2 as SYGVKD. The material was PBMCs, obtained after nivolumab (anti-PD-1) treatment. This chain joins TRBV10-3 and TRBJ2-7; D not certain. This clonotype was obtained from a person aged 35 to 85 with oral cavity squamous cell carcinoma. The CDR3 nucleotides read TGTGCCATCTCTTCTGGGCGCCACGCTCGGGAGCAGTACTTC. Protein sequence: CAISSGRHAREQYF.